Presented here are 19 T cell receptor beta chains from one specimen sequenced in a study of blood T cells in healthy people across ages. A second PCR, run for roughly 7 to 12 cycles, used a sample-barcoded 5' primer plus a J-beta primer mix. TCRdb re-derived calls from the 5' RACE reads in MiXCR, one entry per CDR3 protein. The sample carries fewer than 900,000 distinct CDR3 sequences, 30% to 45% recorded once. What was sequenced was blood. These receptors were taken from a man younger than 35 in good health.

This sequence joins TRBV10-3 and TRBJ1-2; D is unresolved. CDR3 length: 15 residues. Trimming took 4 bases from V and 1 from J, leaving 13 bases between them. CDR1 and CDR2 (germline): ENHRY, SYGVKD. This CDR3 reads CAISVPGTVNYGYTF. DNA for the CDR3: TGTGCCATCAGTGTACCGGGCACCGTTAACTATGGCTACACCTTC.

V and J are TRBV5-1 and TRBJ2-5; no firm D call. The germline V and J ends were trimmed by 2 bases and 2 bases, with 13 bases remaining between them. Germline CDR1 is SGHRS and CDR2 is YFSETQ. The CDR3 is made up of 15 amino acids. The CDR3 DNA reads TGCGCCAGCAGCTTTTCCAGAACTCTTCAAGAGACCCAGTACTTC. Amino acid sequence: CASSFSRTLQETQYF.

The sample holds a few counts of this clonotype. This chain joins TRBV4-1 and TRBJ2-5; D not resolved. CDR3 length: 13 amino acids. Germline V gene sequence: CDR1 MGHRA, CDR2 YSYEKL. V was clipped by 4 bases and J by 11 bases, with 17 bases between them. The DNA of the CDR3 is TGCGCCAGCAGCCCACTTCCCCGGGTGGAGCAGTACTTC. This codes for CASSPLPRVEQYF.

The chain combines TRBV7-2 with TRBJ2-5, with D perhaps TRBD2 (7 bases). V lost 3 bases, J lost 4 bases, and 18 bases lay in between. The CDR3 has 16 amino acids. Germline CDR1 reads SGHTA; CDR2 reads FQGNSA. CDR3 region: CASSFRSGGASETQYF. CDR3 nucleotides: TGTGCCAGCAGCTTCCGGTCGGGGGGCGCATCAGAGACCCAGTACTTC.

The V and J genes are TRBV9 and TRBJ1-5, with D possibly being TRBD1 (5 bases). The J call may be incorrect, as the DNA end agrees better with TRBJ2-3. CDR3 length: 14 residues. Per germline, CDR1 SGDLS and CDR2 YYNGEE. In nucleotides, the CDR3 is TGTGCCAGCAGCGAAGGGGCGAGCAATCAGCCCCAGTATTTT. Translating gives CASSEGASNQPQYF.

There are a few counts of this clonotype. V is TRBV11-2 and J is TRBJ2-7; no definite D call. Trimming cost V 0 bases and J 4 bases, with 7 bases left between them. This CDR3 has 13 amino acids. Germline V gives CDR1 SGHAT, CDR2 FQNNGV. The DNA of the CDR3 is TGTGCCAGCAGCTTAGATCCCGGGTACGAGCAGTACTTC. Translating gives CASSLDPGYEQYF.

The CDR3 DNA is TGTGCCAGCAGGGAGGGGTGGAATGAGCAGTTCTTC. Amino acid sequence: CASREGWNEQFF. J is TRBJ2-1 and V is TRBV6-2 or TRBV6-3; tentatively, D is TRBD2 (6 bases). CDR1 is MNHEY and CDR2 is SVGEGT in the germline V gene. V was shortened by 6 bases and J by 7 bases, with 10 bases between the two germline ends. CDR3 length: 12 residues.

The gene calls are TRBV20-1 and TRBJ2-7; 9 bases fit TRBD1. In germline, CDR1 is DFQATT, CDR2 SNEGSKA (reference sequence). The V and J ends lost 0 bases and 3 bases, in that order; junction bases with no gene match: 6. This CDR3 spans 15 amino acids. For the CDR3, the DNA is TGCAGTGCTAGAGATACAACAGGGGGCAACTACGAGCAGTACTTC. Its translation: CSARDTTGGNYEQYF.

The CDR3 spells CASPPLAGGYNEQYF. DNA for the CDR3: TGCGCCAGCCCGCCTCTAGCGGGGGGGTACAATGAGCAGTACTTC. The V and J genes are TRBV4-3 and TRBJ2-7; 12 positions agree with TRBD2. The CDR3 has 15 residues. Per germline, CDR1 LGHNA and CDR2 YSLEER. V lost 8 bases, J lost 7 bases, and 12 bases stayed unmatched.

This chain uses TRBV7-8 with TRBJ2-5; no reliable D call. V was shortened by 3 bases and J by 4 bases, with 12 bases between the two germline ends. This CDR3 region has 14 residues. CDR1 and CDR2 from the germline V gene are SGHVS and FQNEAQ. CDR3 sequence: CASSLTRRLETQYF. The CDR3 region has the DNA TGTGCCAGCAGCTTGACTCGCCGGTTAGAGACCCAGTACTTC.

In DNA form, the CDR3 reads TGTGCCAGCAGCTTAGAAGGGGAAGTGAGCGAGCAGTACTTC. Protein product: CASSLEGEVSEQYF. V and J are TRBV7-2 and TRBJ2-7, with a tentative D call TRBD1 (5 bases). Trimming pared 1 base from V and 6 bases from J, leaving 13 bases between. The CDR3 contains 14 residues. CDR1 and CDR2 (germline): SGHTA, FQGNSA.

The gene calls are TRBV5-1 and TRBJ2-2; 8 bases are shared with TRBD1. Germline loops: CDR1 SGHRS, CDR2 YFSETQ. The CDR3 consists of 15 residues. V lost 0 bases to trimming and J lost 4 bases; unmatched junction nucleotides: 2. The CDR3 is CASSLVQGATGELFF. CDR3 nucleotides: TGCGCCAGCAGCTTGGTGCAGGGGGCCACCGGGGAGCTGTTTTTT.

This clonotype has a count of ten or more. This chain connects TRBV27 to TRBJ2-7, with D perhaps being TRBD1 or TRBD2 (5 bases each). The germline gives CDR1 MNHEY, CDR2 SMNVEV (reference sequence). V was clipped by 3 bases and J by 4 bases, with 13 bases between them. The CDR3 loop spans 14 amino acids. The CDR3, as DNA: TGTGCCAGCAGTTTGTCAGGGAGTTTGTACGAGCAGTACTTC. This gives the protein CASSLSGSLYEQYF.

This rearrangement joins TRBV25-1 to TRBJ1-1, with a weak D call TRBD1 (6 bases). Trimming shortened V by 6 bases and J by 9 bases, and 17 bases separated the two germline ends. This CDR3 has 13 residues. The germline gives CDR1 MGHDK, CDR2 SYGVNS. The CDR3 protein is CASSRGGYAKAFF. DNA for the CDR3: TGTGCCAGCAGCCGAGGGGGTTACGCTAAAGCTTTCTTT.

The CDR3 coding sequence is TGTGCCAGCAGTGGTTTGAGTAGCGGTTACACAGATACGCAGTATTTT. This codes for CASSGLSSGYTDTQYF. The chain links TRBV27 to TRBJ2-3, with a tentative D call TRBD2 (6 bases). The V gene lost 5 bases and the J gene lost 2 bases, with 17 bases spanning the gap. From germline, CDR1 is MNHEY and CDR2 SMNVEV (reference sequence). This CDR3 contains 16 residues.

This chain links TRBV12-3 or TRBV12-4 with TRBJ1-1; D ambiguous. The CDR3 has 14 residues. The V end was cut by 5 bases, the J end by 1 base, with 11 bases between. CDR3 sequence: CASSPAPSNTEAFF. In DNA, the CDR3 is TGTGCCAGCAGTCCAGCCCCATCGAACACTGAAGCTTTCTTT.

The V gene is TRBV5-1, the J gene TRBJ2-5; 9 nucleotides match TRBD1. There are 14 residues in the CDR3. The germline CDR1 and CDR2 sequences are SGHRS and YFSETQ. The V gene end was trimmed by 4 bases and the J gene end by 11 bases; junction bases not matched to a gene: 12. The CDR3 sequence is CASSKGQGNNEQYF. Written as DNA, the CDR3 is TGCGCCAGCAGCAAGGGACAGGGAAACAATGAGCAGTACTTC. Variable domain in full (rest from reference TRBV5-1 and TRBJ2-5): KAGVTQTPRYLIKTRGQQVTLSCSPISGHRSVSWYQQTPGQGLQFLFEYFSETQRNKGNFPGRFSGRQFSNSRSEMNVSTLELGDSALYLCASSKGQGNNEQYFGPGTRLLVL.

Here the CDR3 DNA reads TGCAGTGCTAGAGATCACGATCGTAGTAACTCCTACAATGAGCAGTTCTTC. Its translation: CSARDHDRSNSYNEQFF. The chain employs TRBV20-1 and TRBJ2-1; no clear D. The CDR3 has 17 residues. The germline gives CDR1 DFQATT, CDR2 SNEGSKA (reference sequence). V lost 0 bases and J lost 0, with 15 bases in between.

On this clonotype: A read error may produce the germline difference seen at one junction end. V usage is TRBV4-3 and J usage is TRBJ1-5; D unresolved. The length of the CDR3 is 15 residues. Germline V gives CDR1 LGHNA, CDR2 YSLEER. The CDR3 DNA is TGCGCCAGCAGCCAAGAAGACAAGAGCAATCGGCCCCAGCATTTT. Translating gives CASSQEDKSNRPQHF.